This entry lists 28 T cell receptor beta chains sequenced from one sample in a study of T cell responses to AZD1222 COVID-19 vaccine. Clones were sequenced by immunoSEQ multiplex PCR, and TCRdb holds only the in-frame ones, with some missing. Of roughly 110,000 clones in the sample, almost 90% were seen once. The sequences come from peripheral blood, collected on day 0 of AZD1222 vaccination. These receptor sequences come from an adult in good health.

The rearrangement links TRBV4-1 to TRBJ2-2; TRBD1 aligns across 9 bases. This CDR3 has 17 residues. Germline V gene lookup returns CDR1 MGHRA and CDR2 YSYEKL. V lost 1 base to trimming and J lost 4 bases; unmatched junction nucleotides: 7. The chain's CDR3 is CASSQGPGTGITGELFF. CDR3 nucleotides: TGCGCCAGCAGCCAAGGACCCGGGACAGGGATCACCGGGGAGCTGTTTTTT.

Remarks on this clone: Mismatch with germline at one junction end may stem from a read error. The chain has TRBV4-1 and TRBJ1-4; TRBD1 is a possible D gene (5 bases). This CDR3 region has 15 residues. Germline V gives CDR1 MGHRA, CDR2 YSYEKL. Here the CDR3 reads CASSQGAGTKEKLFF. CDR3 nucleotides: TGCGCCAGCAGCCAAGGGGCCGGGACTAAGGAAAAACTGTTTTTT.

CDR3 in DNA: TGTGCCAGCAGTTACCCGGGGTCAGGCCAGATTGAAGCTTTCTTT. Translation: CASSYPGSGQIEAFF. The chain is built from TRBV6-5 and TRBJ1-1, with D uncertain. The CDR3 extends over 15 amino acids. Germline CDR1 MNHEY, CDR2 SVGAGI. Trimming took off 2 bases at V and 7 bases at J, with 17 bases between the two ends.

V and J are TRBV27 and TRBJ1-6; D gene uncertain. Germline-derived CDR1 and CDR2 are MNHEY and SMNVEV (reference sequence). Trimming stripped 4 bases from V and 8 bases from J, with 9 bases between. CDR3 size: 13 residues. CDR3 residues: CASSWNGDSPLHF. Here the CDR3 DNA reads TGTGCCAGCAGTTGGAACGGAGATTCACCCCTCCACTTT.

This sequence joins TRBV25-1 and TRBJ2-7; 10 bases fit TRBD2. Germline CDR1 MGHDK, CDR2 SYGVNS. This CDR3 comprises 14 residues. Trimming at V came to 4 bases and at J to 7 bases, leaving 7 bases not matched to a gene. CDR3 bases: TGTGCCAGCAGTGCCCTAGCGGGAGTCAAAGAGCAGTACTTC. It codes for CASSALAGVKEQYF.

This rearrangement joins TRBV2 to TRBJ1-5, with D hard to call. The germline gives CDR1 SNHLY, CDR2 FYNNEI. The CDR3 has 17 amino acids. The V end was cut by 3 bases, the J end by 4 bases, with 19 bases between. The DNA for the CDR3 is TGTGCCAGCAGTGAGGTTGTGGGCAGGAGAGTAAATCAGCCCCAGCATTTT. This gives the protein CASSEVVGRRVNQPQHF.

The chain links TRBV29-1 to TRBJ1-5; 9 bases are shared with TRBD1. V was clipped by 6 bases and J by 5 bases; unmatched bases: 2. Germline-derived CDR1 and CDR2 are SQVTM and ANQGSEA. The CDR3 runs 12 residues. The CDR3 DNA reads as TGCAGCGTCTGGGACAGGGATCAGCCCCAGCATTTT. Protein product: CSVWDRDQPQHF.

The chain employs TRBV12-3 or TRBV12-4 and TRBJ1-5; D is undetermined. V lost 5 bases and J 5 bases, leaving 10 bases between the germline ends. The CDR3 runs to 13 residues. CDR3 DNA: TGTGCCAGCAGTCCCTGGCTGGATCAGCCCCAGCATTTT. It specifies CASSPWLDQPQHF.

This rearrangement joins TRBV5-1 to TRBJ1-4, with D possibly being TRBD1 (6 bases). Germline V CDR1 and CDR2: SGHRS, YFSETQ. The CDR3 extends over 13 amino acids. Trimming pared 4 bases from V and 5 bases from J, leaving 9 bases between. CDR3 loop: CASSIQGNEKLFF. Written as DNA, the CDR3 is TGCGCCAGCAGCATACAGGGAAATGAAAAACTGTTTTTT.

The chain couples TRBV4-2 to TRBJ2-3, with 14 positions matching TRBD2. Losses at the gene ends were 2 bases for V and 4 bases for J; bases not matched to a gene: 2. This CDR3 is 16 amino acids long. Per germline, CDR1 LGHNA and CDR2 YNFKEQ. The CDR3 nucleotides read TGTGCCAGCAGCCAACCGGGACTAGCGGGAGCAGATACGCAGTATTTT. Translated, it gives CASSQPGLAGADTQYF.

V gene TRBV30 combines with J gene TRBJ2-2; 8 nucleotides match TRBD1. Germline CDR1 reads GTSNPN; CDR2 reads SVGIG (reference sequence). V lost 1 base, J lost 2 bases, and 9 bases stayed unmatched. This CDR3 region has 17 residues. In DNA form, the CDR3 reads TGTGCCTGGAGTGGGACAGGGAGGTCCCAAAACACCGGGGAGCTGTTTTTT. Amino acids: CAWSGTGRSQNTGELFF.

This chain joins TRBV7-3 and TRBJ2-5; 8 nucleotides agree with TRBD2. This CDR3 region has 17 residues. The germline gives CDR1 SGHTA, CDR2 FQGTGA. J was trimmed by 2 bases and V by 3 bases; bases with no gene match: 11. CDR3 sequence reads: CASSLTNSGDVQETQYF. CDR3 sequence (DNA): TGTGCCAGCAGCTTGACCAATAGCGGGGACGTACAAGAGACCCAGTACTTC.

The genes are TRBV5-5 and TRBJ2-3; weak D call: TRBD1 (5 bases). The CDR3 sequence is 16 residues long. Trimming removed 2 bases at V and 4 bases at J, with 17 bases between. Germline V gives CDR1 SGHKS, CDR2 YYEKEE (reference sequence). Here the CDR3 DNA reads TGTGCCAGCAGCTTTGGGGCGCAGGGTGGATCAGATACGCAGTATTTT. Amino acids: CASSFGAQGGSDTQYF. Full variable domain (rest looked up from reference TRBV5-5 and TRBJ2-3): DAGVTQSPTHLIKTRGQQVTLRCSPISGHKSVSWYQQVLGQGPQFIFQYYEKEERGRGNFPDRFSARQFPNYSSELNVNALLLGDSALYLCASSFGAQGGSDTQYFGPGTRLTVL.

V usage is TRBV5-1 and J usage is TRBJ1-2, with 10 bases matching TRBD1. Germline V lookup: CDR1 SGHRS, CDR2 YFSETQ. The CDR3 runs to 16 residues. The trim removed 0 bases at V and 8 bases at J, leaving 10 bases unmatched. CDR3 region: CASSLEGQGRRSGYTF. The CDR3 DNA reads as TGCGCCAGCAGCTTGGAGGGACAGGGGAGGAGATCCGGCTACACCTTC.

CDR3 DNA sequence: TGTGCCAGCACTTGGGACGGTACTGAAGCTTTCTTT. Its translation is CASTWDGTEAFF. V is TRBV28 and J is TRBJ1-1; D possibly corresponds to TRBD1 (5 bases). The length of the CDR3 is 12 residues. CDR1 and CDR2 from the germline V gene are MDHEN and SYDVKM. Trimming stripped 7 bases from V and 5 bases from J, with 11 bases between.

This clone showed up just once. The chain employs TRBV6-6 and TRBJ2-1; 13 bases are shared with TRBD2. Per the germline V gene, CDR1 is MNHNY and CDR2 is SVGAGI (reference sequence). The CDR3 extends over 16 amino acids. V dropped 6 bases and J dropped 5; count of bases not matched to a gene: 7. CDR3 DNA: TGTGCCAGCAGCCTACCGGGACTAGCGGGACACAATGAGCAGTTCTTC. The encoded protein is CASSLPGLAGHNEQFF.

J is TRBJ1-5 and V is TRBV18, with D possibly matching TRBD1 (6 bases). CDR1 and CDR2 from the germline V gene are KGHSH and LQKENI. CDR3 size: 13 residues. The V gene lost 3 bases and the J gene lost 5 bases, with 8 bases spanning the gap. Here the CDR3 DNA reads TGTGCCAGCTCACCGGACAGCCATCAGCCCCAGCATTTT. This translates into CASSPDSHQPQHF. The full variable domain, with the rest looked up from reference TRBV18 and TRBJ1-5, is NAGVMQNPRHLVRRRGQEARLRCSPMKGHSHVYWYRQLPEEGLKFMVYLQKENIIDESGMPKERFSAEFPKEGPSILRIQQVVRGDSAAYFCASSPDSHQPQHFGDGTRLSIL.

The chain has TRBV5-5 and TRBJ2-2; 9 bases are shared with TRBD1. Germline values: CDR1 SGHKS, CDR2 YYEKEE (reference sequence). The CDR3 loop spans 15 amino acids. Trimming took 3 bases from V and 7 from J; bases not matched to a gene: 7. This chain's CDR3 is CASSSGQGVGGELFF. The CDR3 nucleotides read TGTGCCAGCAGCTCGGGACAGGGAGTCGGCGGGGAGCTGTTTTTT.

The chain has TRBV14 and TRBJ2-3; a weak D match, TRBD2 (6 bases). The germline V gene encodes CDR1 SGHDN and CDR2 FVKESK. The CDR3 loop spans 15 amino acids. V lost 4 bases, J lost 6 bases, and 17 bases lay in between. In DNA form, the CDR3 reads TGTGCCAGCAGCCGATCCCGGGAGAGGGTGGATACGCAGTATTTT. Residues: CASSRSRERVDTQYF.

The V gene is TRBV6-4, the J gene TRBJ1-6; D remains unclear. The V end lost 4 bases, the J end lost 6 bases, and 13 bases lay between the germline ends. Germline V gene data show CDR1 as MRHNA and CDR2 as SNTAGT. CDR3 length: 15 residues. The CDR3 loop is CASSGGNSANSPLHF. The CDR3 DNA reads TGTGCCAGCAGTGGTGGAAACAGCGCTAATTCACCCCTCCACTTT.

The chain couples TRBV15 to TRBJ1-2, with 7 bases lining up with TRBD1. With V trimmed by 5 bases and J by 4 bases, 10 bases remained unmatched. Germline loops: CDR1 LNHNV, CDR2 YYDKDF (reference sequence). The CDR3 extends over 15 amino acids. Here the CDR3 reads CATSGTNGDSYGYTF. The CDR3 DNA is TGTGCCACCAGCGGCACCAACGGGGACAGCTATGGCTACACCTTC.

The V gene is TRBV30, the J gene TRBJ1-1; 9 bases fit TRBD1. This CDR3 region has 12 residues. Trimming cost V 5 bases and J 11 bases; bases outside gene matches: 9. The germline V gene encodes CDR1 GTSNPN and CDR2 SVGIG (reference sequence). The CDR3 sequence is CAWGTGFMDAFF. Written as DNA, the CDR3 is TGTGCCTGGGGGACAGGGTTCATGGATGCTTTCTTT.

This clone was recorded only once. V is TRBV7-9 and J is TRBJ1-2; D not resolved. V lost 7 bases and J lost 3, with 18 bases in between. The CDR3 is 15 residues long. Germline V gene data show CDR1 as SEHNR and CDR2 as FQNEAQ (reference sequence). CDR3 sequence: CASNYVGVVDYGYTF. The CDR3 region has the DNA TGTGCCAGCAACTACGTTGGGGTAGTCGACTATGGCTACACCTTC.

The chain uses TRBV6-6 and TRBJ1-2, with D perhaps matching TRBD1 (5 bases). Germline CDR1 is MNHNY and CDR2 is SVGAGI (reference sequence). The V gene lost 2 bases and the J gene lost 4 bases, with 17 bases spanning the gap. This CDR3 spans 16 amino acids. This CDR3 is CASSYGLAGRSYGYTF. Here the CDR3 DNA reads TGTGCCAGCAGTTACGGCTTGGCAGGGCGTTCCTATGGCTACACCTTC.

The chain has TRBV28 and TRBJ2-4, with no clear D. Germline V CDR1 and CDR2: MDHEN, SYDVKM. This CDR3 has 14 amino acids. Trimming removed 1 base from V and 3 bases from J, with 7 bases in between. CDR3 in DNA: TGTGCCAGCAGTTTATATGGTGGCAAAAACATTCAGTACTTC. Translation gives CASSLYGGKNIQYF.

This rearrangement joins TRBV5-8 to TRBJ2-1, with D unclear. Trimming removed 0 bases at V and 1 base at J, with 8 bases between. Per germline, CDR1 SGHTS and CDR2 YDEGEE. There are 15 residues in the CDR3. The CDR3 nucleotides read TGTGCCAGCAGCTTGGCTTCCCAGTCCTACAATGAGCAGTTCTTC. Its protein product is CASSLASQSYNEQFF.

The chain recombines TRBV10-3 with TRBJ1-2; D not certain. Germline CDR1 reads ENHRY; CDR2 reads SYGVKD. The CDR3 has 13 residues. The V end was cut by 3 bases, the J end by 4 bases, with 9 bases between. CDR3 residues: CAISDGVPYGYTF. CDR3 DNA sequence: TGTGCCATCAGTGACGGGGTACCCTATGGCTACACCTTC.

The chain links TRBV2 to TRBJ1-5; D perhaps matches TRBD1 (6 bases). The V gene lost 6 bases and the J gene lost 0 bases, with 18 bases spanning the gap. Germline CDR1 reads SNHLY; CDR2 reads FYNNEI. There are 17 residues in the CDR3. The CDR3 protein is CASSHVGHGGSNQPQHF. The CDR3 nucleotides are TGTGCCAGCAGCCATGTGGGACACGGTGGTAGCAATCAGCCCCAGCATTTT.